These 14 T cell receptor beta chains originate from one sample sequenced in a study of cytomegalovirus exposure and HLA in healthy donors. PCR employed 60 Vbeta and 13 Jbeta primers. The protocol was immunoSEQ multiplex PCR, while the TCRdb copy is restricted to in-frame clones and leaves out a portion. The sample has about 140,000 clones, 80% seen once. Sequencing was done on a sample of PBMCs. These receptors originate from a man between 25 and 39 years old in good health and CMV-seronegative.

The genes are TRBV2 and TRBJ2-7; 10 nucleotides agree with TRBD1. With V trimmed by 6 bases and J by 7 bases, 12 bases remained unmatched. Looked up from germline, CDR1 is SNHLY and CDR2 is FYNNEI. The CDR3 totals 15 residues. DNA of the CDR3: TGTGCCAGCAGACAACCAGGACAGGGGGTTAGAGAGCAGTACTTC. This gives the protein CASRQPGQGVREQYF.

The V call is TRBV7-9, the J call TRBJ2-7; D is possibly TRBD1 (5 bases). V gave up 11 bases and J gave up 1 base, with 12 bases separating them. Germline V gives CDR1 SEHNR, CDR2 FQNEAQ (reference sequence). This CDR3 contains 12 residues. Written as DNA, the CDR3 is TGTGCCGCTCAGGGTCTGTCCTACGAGCAGTACTTC. Translating gives CAAQGLSYEQYF.

The chain links TRBV9 to TRBJ2-1; D unresolved. Germline-derived CDR1 and CDR2 are SGDLS and YYNGEE. The CDR3 spans 13 residues. The V end was cut by 1 base, the J end by 8 bases, with 10 bases between. In nucleotides, the CDR3 is TGTGCCAGCAGCGTAAATGGGCATTATGAGCAGTTCTTC. This encodes CASSVNGHYEQFF.

The gene calls are TRBV7-7 and TRBJ2-7; D may be TRBD1 (5 bases). Per germline, CDR1 SSHAT and CDR2 FNYEAQ (reference sequence). The CDR3 runs to 16 residues. V lost 5 bases to trimming and J lost 5 bases, with 22 bases between them. The CDR3: CASSPPPYDTGNEQYF. The DNA of the CDR3 is TGTGCCAGCAGCCCACCGCCGTATGACACAGGAAACGAGCAGTACTTC.

The chain employs TRBV15 and TRBJ1-5; 7 bases are a match to TRBD1. Looked up from germline, CDR1 is LNHNV and CDR2 is YYDKDF (reference sequence). The CDR3 runs 13 residues. The V and J ends lost 7 bases and 3 bases, in that order; junction bases with no gene match: 3. CDR3 DNA sequence: TGTGCCACCAAAGGGGGCCCCAATCAGCCCCAGCATTTT. Translated, it gives CATKGGPNQPQHF. Variable domain in full (rest from reference TRBV15 and TRBJ1-5): DAMVIQNPRYQVTQFGKPVTLSCSQTLNHNVMYWYQQKSSQAPKLLFHYYDKDFNNEADTPDNFQSRRPNTSFCFLDIRSPGLGDTAMYLCATKGGPNQPQHFGDGTRLSIL.

This clone was seen only a few times. The chain uses TRBV19 and TRBJ2-7; weak D call: TRBD2 (6 bases). CDR1 is LNHDA and CDR2 is SQIVND in the germline V gene (reference sequence). The CDR3 sequence is 14 residues long. The germline V and J ends were trimmed by 1 base and 4 bases, with 11 bases remaining between them. The CDR3 here is CASSIAPGDYEQYF. The CDR3 bases are TGTGCCAGTAGTATAGCCCCGGGGGATTACGAGCAGTACTTC.

The CDR3 nucleotides are TGTGCCAGCAGCACTTCGGGGGGTATCAATGAGCAGTTCTTC. Its translation: CASSTSGGINEQFF. The chain combines TRBV7-2 with TRBJ2-1, with 7 bases aligning to TRBD2. The germline gives CDR1 SGHTA, CDR2 FQGNSA. The CDR3 length is 14 residues. Trimming at V came to 5 bases and at J to 6 bases, leaving 7 bases not matched to a gene.

The J gene is TRBJ1-4, the V gene TRBV27, with TRBD1 as a possible D gene (6 bases). Trimming left V 0 bases short and J 8 bases short, with 7 bases between. From germline, CDR1 is MNHEY and CDR2 SMNVEV (reference sequence). The CDR3 sequence is 13 residues long. The CDR3 coding sequence is TGTGCCAGCAGTTTATCGAGGGGGGAAAAACTGTTTTTT. Protein sequence: CASSLSRGEKLFF.

This clone was seen only once. The chain is built from TRBV28 and TRBJ1-2; no reliable D call. Trimming removed 4 bases from V and 8 bases from J, with 17 bases in between. The CDR3 runs to 14 residues. The V gene's germline CDR1 is MDHEN and CDR2 SYDVKM. Here the CDR3 reads CASSSPGNGWGYTF. In nucleotides, the CDR3 is TGTGCCAGCAGTTCACCCGGGAACGGGTGGGGCTACACCTTC.

The rearrangement joins TRBV6-5 to TRBJ2-2; 7 bases align to TRBD2. This CDR3 is 14 amino acids long. V lost 9 bases, J lost 1 base, and 5 bases stayed unmatched. Per germline, CDR1 MNHEY and CDR2 SVGAGI. CDR3 amino acids: CASRLARNTGELFF. The CDR3 DNA sequence: TGTGCCAGTAGACTAGCTCGGAACACCGGGGAGCTGTTTTTT.

The chain uses TRBV5-4 and TRBJ2-7; TRBD1 is a possible D gene (6 bases). Deletions cut 2 bases from V and 2 bases from J, with 8 bases between. The germline gives CDR1 SGHNT, CDR2 YYREEE (reference sequence). This CDR3 spans 13 amino acids. The CDR3 nucleotides are TGTGCCAGCAGCTTATGGACAGCCTACGAGCAGTACTTC. It encodes CASSLWTAYEQYF.

The rearrangement uses TRBV18 and TRBJ1-1; 7 bases line up with TRBD1. CDR3 size: 15 residues. V lost 4 bases, J lost 10 bases, and 15 bases stayed unmatched. The germline CDR1 and CDR2 sequences are KGHSH and LQKENI. The CDR3 here is CASSLSDRPTGGAFF. In DNA, the CDR3 is TGTGCCAGCTCACTATCGGACAGGCCAACTGGGGGAGCTTTCTTT.

In its sample, this clone was seen once. The chain joins TRBV14 to TRBJ2-1; tentative D call: TRBD2 (6 bases). This CDR3 is built from 16 residues. In germline, CDR1 is SGHDN, CDR2 FVKESK. The germline V and J ends were trimmed by 0 bases and 5 bases, with 14 bases remaining between them. Written as DNA, the CDR3 is TGTGCCAGCAGCCAAGATGCGGGGCCTCCAAACAATGAGCAGTTCTTC. It encodes CASSQDAGPPNNEQFF.

The J gene is TRBJ1-2, the V gene TRBV5-1; 9 bases are a match to TRBD1. The CDR3 runs to 15 residues. From germline, CDR1 is SGHRS and CDR2 YFSETQ. Trimming cost V 3 bases and J 1 base; bases outside gene matches: 4. The CDR3 nucleotides read TGCGCCAGCAGCTCATCGACAGGGGGTAACTATGGCTACACCTTC. Its translation is CASSSSTGGNYGYTF.